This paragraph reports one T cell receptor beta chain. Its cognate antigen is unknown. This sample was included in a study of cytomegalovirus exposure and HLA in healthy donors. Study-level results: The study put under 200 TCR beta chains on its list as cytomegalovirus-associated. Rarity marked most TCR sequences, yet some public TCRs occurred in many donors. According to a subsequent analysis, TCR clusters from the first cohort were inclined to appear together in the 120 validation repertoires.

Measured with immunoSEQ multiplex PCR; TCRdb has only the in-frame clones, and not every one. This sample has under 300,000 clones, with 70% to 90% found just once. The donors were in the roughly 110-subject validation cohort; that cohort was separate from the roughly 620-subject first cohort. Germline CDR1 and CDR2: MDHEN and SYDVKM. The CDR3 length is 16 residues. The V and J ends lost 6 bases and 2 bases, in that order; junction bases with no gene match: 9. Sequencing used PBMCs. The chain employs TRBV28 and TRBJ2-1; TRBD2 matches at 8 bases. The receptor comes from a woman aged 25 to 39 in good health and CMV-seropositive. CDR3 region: CASSLGREGPYNEQFF. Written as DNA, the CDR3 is TGTGCCAGCAGCTTAGGTCGGGAGGGCCCCTACAATGAGCAGTTCTTC. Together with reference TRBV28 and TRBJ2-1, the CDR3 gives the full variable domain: DVKVTQSSRYLVKRTGEKVFLECVQDMDHENMFWYRQDPGLGLRLIYFSYDVKMKEKGDIPEGYSVSREKKERFSLILESASTNQTSMYLCASSLGREGPYNEQFFGPGTRLTVL.